What follows describes a single T cell receptor (beta chain). The second PCR ran about 6 to 12 cycles with a sample-barcoded 5' primer and J-beta primers. Each CDR3 protein gets one entry after TCRdb re-called the 5' RACE reads with MiXCR. Of some 1.4 million distinct CDR3 sequences listed, 35% to 45% are singletons. The sample belongs to a study of blood T cells in healthy people across ages. With 0 bases clipped from V and 3 bases from J, the junction kept 12 bases outside the gene matches. The CDR3 extends over 18 amino acids. Per the germline V gene, CDR1 is MNHEY and CDR2 is SVGAGI. Sequenced material: blood. The TCR sequence derives from a woman between 18 and 29 years old in good health. This chain links TRBV6-5 with TRBJ2-5, with 8 positions matching TRBD1. CDR3 loop: CASSYSGQGAWWKETQYF. CDR3 DNA sequence: TGTGCCAGCAGTTACTCTGGGCAGGGGGCTTGGTGGAAAGAGACCCAGTACTTC.